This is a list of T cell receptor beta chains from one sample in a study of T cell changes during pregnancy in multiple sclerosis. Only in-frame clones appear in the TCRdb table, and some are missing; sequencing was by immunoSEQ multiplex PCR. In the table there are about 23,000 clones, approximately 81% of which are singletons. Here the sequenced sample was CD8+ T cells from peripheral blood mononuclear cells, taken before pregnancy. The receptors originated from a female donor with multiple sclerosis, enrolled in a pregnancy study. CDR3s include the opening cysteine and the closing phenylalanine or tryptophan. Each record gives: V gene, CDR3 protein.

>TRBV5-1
CASSYNSYSYNEQFF
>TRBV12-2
CASRFGGCGNYGYTF
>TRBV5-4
CASSLGGGGEQYF
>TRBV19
CASSIAGGIYNEQFF
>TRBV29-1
CSVEDLLARESNEQFF
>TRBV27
CASSLGQGASNEQFF
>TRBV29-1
CSVELVLQETQYF
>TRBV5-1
CASSRTGSYEQYF
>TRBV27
CASRLIANPLYEQYF
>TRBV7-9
CASSLGGRVTGNTIYF
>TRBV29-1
CSVRGQSYNEQFF
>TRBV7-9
CASSPHGHNQPQHF
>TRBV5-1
CASSGGPGLNYNEQFF
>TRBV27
CASSRRGSGANVLTF
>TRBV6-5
CASSYSRQGNEKLFF
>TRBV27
CASSLYQGVTEAFF
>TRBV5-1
CASSFRTGGLETQYF
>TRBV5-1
CASSLQGPNTEAFF
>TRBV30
CAWSLREAHEQFF
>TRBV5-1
CASSFPAGETNEQFF
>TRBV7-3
CASSLTGGGTEAFF
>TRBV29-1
CSVQPPGTGTWLNTEAFF
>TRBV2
CASSEALLGQQRNQPQHF
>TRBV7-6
CASSLRLPRTDMNTEAFF
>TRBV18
CASSPLAGSSYEQYF
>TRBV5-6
CASSSGLAAYEQYF
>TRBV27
CASSPPFVGSRELFF
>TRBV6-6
CASSYEAVSNQPQHF
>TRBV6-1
CASSEMTDTGELFF
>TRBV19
CASYLNRGRVTEAFF
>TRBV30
CAWSVTYYNEQFF
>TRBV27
CASSSGRLAGNNEQFF
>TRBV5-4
CASSPEGGTSFEQFF
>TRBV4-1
CASSRGAERLDEQYF
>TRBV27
CASSFYGGGTDTQYF
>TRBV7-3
CASSLGRVTGVNTGELFF
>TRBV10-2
CASSLGSSYNEQFF
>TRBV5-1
CASSLGASGYDEQFF
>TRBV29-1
CSVDAGTSVYEQYF
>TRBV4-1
CASSQTWRVGGYTF
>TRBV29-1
CSVVGTSEETQYF
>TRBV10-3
CAIRAPHSPGELFF
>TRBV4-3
CASSPAGGTGNGYTF
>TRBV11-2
CASSPTAAGTQYF
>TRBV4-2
CASSQAAGIALF
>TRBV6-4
CASSRSSGDGLQEQYF
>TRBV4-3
CASSQDRGVAGNTIYF
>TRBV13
CASSGRPGLAGRIETQYF
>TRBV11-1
CASSLPGESTDTQYF
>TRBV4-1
CASSLTSDYMNEQFF
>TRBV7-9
CASSFLTSVLTDTQYF
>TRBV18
CASSPGDYEQYF
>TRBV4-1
CASSQGPETQYF
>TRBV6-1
CASRLGQSTYEQYF
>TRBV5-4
CASSRLNGEQYF
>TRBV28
CASSLWGRSPELFF
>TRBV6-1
CASSEKETHYGYTF
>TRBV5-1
CASKEGTSGLDEQYF
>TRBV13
CASSLGAGGNTDTQYF